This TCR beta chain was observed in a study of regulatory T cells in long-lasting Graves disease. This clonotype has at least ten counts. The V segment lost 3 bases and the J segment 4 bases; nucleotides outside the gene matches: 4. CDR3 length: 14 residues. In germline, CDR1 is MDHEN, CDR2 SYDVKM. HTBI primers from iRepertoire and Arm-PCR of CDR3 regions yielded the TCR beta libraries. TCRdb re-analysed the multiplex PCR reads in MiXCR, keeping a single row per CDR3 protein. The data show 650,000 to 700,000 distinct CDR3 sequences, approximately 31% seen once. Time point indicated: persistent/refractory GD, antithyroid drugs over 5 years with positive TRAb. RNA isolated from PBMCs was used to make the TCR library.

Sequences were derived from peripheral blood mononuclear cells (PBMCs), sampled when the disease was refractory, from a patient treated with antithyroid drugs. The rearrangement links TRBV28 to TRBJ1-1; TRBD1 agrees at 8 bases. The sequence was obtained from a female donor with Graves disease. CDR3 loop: CASSFRGQSTEAFF. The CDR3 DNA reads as TGTGCCAGCAGTTTCAGGGGGCAGAGCACTGAAGCTTTCTTT.